The 13 T cell receptor delta chains below all came from one sample that was sequenced in a study of gamma-delta chains in newborns, infants, children. With CATT, TCRdb re-called clones from the reads. Of a few thousand delta-chain clones in the sample, 2.5% to 3.5% were seen once. Sequencing input: blood. The receptor set was obtained from a child who was a newborn, infant or young child, either healthy, febrile or measles-vaccinated (not recorded which).

This clone was seen only a few times. The gene calls are TRDV2 and TRDJ1; TRDD3 matches at 13 bases. Losses at the gene ends were 3 bases for V and 0 bases for J; bases not matched to a gene: 3. Germline V gene lookup returns CDR1 GEAIGNYY and CDR2 EKD. The CDR3 consists of 16 residues. The CDR3 reads CACDVLGDTNTDKLIF. The CDR3 DNA is TGTGCCTGTGACGTACTGGGGGATACGAACACCGATAAACTCATCTTT.

Only one count was recorded for this clone. A much larger clonotype is one base distant, so this may be a read error. The chain employs TRDV1 and TRDJ1, with 13 bases matching TRDD3. V lost 3 bases and J lost 1; bases outside the gene matches: 23. Germline CDR1 is TSWWSYY and CDR2 is QGS. This CDR3 has 23 amino acids. The CDR3 DNA follows: TGTGCTCTTGGGGAGCGCCTTCCTCCAGGACTGGGGGATACGCGTATCGGCACCGATAAACTCATCTTT. It specifies CALGERLPPGLGDTRIGTDKLIF.

This clone was counted between two and nine times. A read error likely explains this, since a far larger clone differs by one base. The chain links TRDV2 to TRDJ3, with TRDD3 matching over 8 bases. CDR1 is GEAIGNYY and CDR2 is EKD in the germline V gene. CDR3 length: 19 residues. CDR3 in DNA: TGTGCCTGTGACACCTGGACCTGGGGGAACTCCCGGGACACCCGACAGATGTTTTTC. Its protein product is CACDTWTWGNSRDTRQMFF.

This clone was seen a few times. The junction differs from germline at one of its ends, possibly a read error. The chain uses TRDV1 and TRDJ1; maybe TRDD2 (5 bases). The length of the CDR3 is 13 residues. The germline V gene encodes CDR1 TSWWSYY and CDR2 QGS. Here the CDR3 DNA reads TGTGCTCTTGGGACCCCCTACACCGATAAGCTCACCTTT. This gives the protein CALGTPYTDKLTF.

Remarks on this clone: A read error may be the cause here, since a much bigger clone is one base away. This sample also contains other DNA sequences that code for the same CDR3. The rearrangement uses TRDV1 and TRDJ1; the match to TRDD3 covers 9 bases. After removal of 4 bases from V and 3 bases from J, the junction contained 18 bases not matched to a gene. The CDR3 has 19 amino acids. Per germline, CDR1 TSWWSYY and CDR2 QGS. The DNA for the CDR3 is TGTGCTCTTGGGGGACAGGTTGCTAGGGGGATACCGGGCGCCGATAAACTCATCTTT. Protein: CALGGQVARGIPGADKLIF.

This clone is large. The sample holds other DNA sequences that translate to the same CDR3. V usage is TRDV2 and J usage is TRDJ2; 12 nucleotides align to TRDD3. Germline V CDR1 and CDR2: GEAIGNYY, EKD. There are 19 residues in the CDR3. Germline trimming cut 1 base from V and 1 base from J; bases unmatched to any gene: 9. The CDR3 bases are TGTGCCTGTGACACGGTTACTGGGGGATACAGCGGTTTGACAGCACAACTCTTCTTT. It yields the protein CACDTVTGGYSGLTAQLFF.

By share, this clone ranks as medium-sized (0.01 to 0.1%). A far larger clone lies a single base away; this is likely a read error. The gene calls are TRDV2 and TRDJ3; 7 bases map to TRDD3. Germline V CDR1 and CDR2: GEAIGNYY, EKD. The length of the CDR3 is 16 residues. In nucleotides, the CDR3 is TGTGCCTGTGACTGGGGGAGCTCCTGGGACACCCGACAGGTGTTTTTC. It specifies CACDWGSSWDTRQVFF.

The sample holds a few counts of this clone. This likely traces to a read error, being one base from a far larger clone. V is TRDV2 and J is TRDJ1; the match to TRDD3 covers 9 bases. The CDR3 has 21 amino acids. The germline gives CDR1 GEAIGNYY, CDR2 EKD. The ends lost 0 bases at V and 4 bases at J; junction bases unmatched: 23. CDR3 in DNA: TGTGCCTGTGACACCCCGCCTACTGGGGGAACCTGGGGGGGCCAGAACGATAAACTCATCTTT. Protein product: CACDTPPTGGTWGGQNDKLIF.

In the case of this clone: Being one base from a much bigger clone, this may be a read error. The same CDR3 can be traced to other DNA sequences in this sample. The chain uses TRDV1 and TRDJ1; 9 nucleotides match TRDD3. V was clipped by 4 bases and J by 0 bases; unmatched bases: 24. Germline CDR1 and CDR2: TSWWSYY and QGS. The CDR3 is 22 amino acids. The CDR3 is CALGGLPFTGGLREPHTDKLIF. The DNA of the CDR3 is TGTGCTCTTGGGGGCTTGCCCTTCACTGGGGGACTACGGGAGCCGCACACCGATAAACTCATCTTT.

Details on this clone: A much larger clone sits a single nucleotide away, making a read error possible. The CDR3 protein is CALGELVYAGRESRSWDIRQMFF. Written as DNA, the CDR3 is TGTGCTCTTGGGGAACTCGTCTACGCCGGTCGGGAGAGTCGCTCCTGGGACATCCGACAGATGTTTTTC. J is TRDJ3 and V is TRDV1, with D perhaps TRDD3 (5 bases). The germline gives CDR1 TSWWSYY, CDR2 QGS. This CDR3 contains 23 residues.

As regards this clone: The likely explanation is a read error, given a far larger clone one base away. The identical CDR3 is also encoded by other nucleotide sequences in the sample. The rearrangement uses TRDV1 and TRDJ2; possible D gene TRDD3, 6 bases. Germline CDR1 reads TSWWSYY; CDR2 reads QGS. This CDR3 spans 16 amino acids. The CDR3 reads CALDEAGRDMTAQLFF. The CDR3 DNA follows: TGCGCTCTTGATGAGGCCGGCCGGGATATGACAGCACAACTCTTCTTT.

With respect to this clone: This DNA translates differently at residue 8 from the TCRdb protein, which is that of a much larger clone; a read error is likely, and the protein shown is the DNA's own translation. The chain is built from TRDV2 and TRDJ1, with TRDD3 matching 8 bases. Germline values: CDR1 GEAIGNYY, CDR2 EKD. V shed 0 bases, J shed 0 bases, and the junction held 8 bases outside the gene matches. The CDR3 sequence is 17 residues long. Here the CDR3 reads CACDTWGMGGDTDKLIF. As DNA, the CDR3 is TGTGCCTGTGACACCTGGGGGATGGGAGGGGACACCGATAAACTCATCTTT.

Within the sample, this clone is medium-sized. The chain employs TRDV2 and TRDJ3; 9 nucleotides agree with TRDD3. V was pared by 4 bases and J by 0 bases, with 12 bases of the junction left unmatched. The CDR3 is made up of 20 amino acids. Germline CDR1 reads GEAIGNYY; CDR2 reads EKD. The CDR3 bases are TGTGCCTGTGATTCTGTACTGGGGGAGACGAGCTCCTGGGACACCCGACAGATGTTTTTC. This sequence encodes CACDSVLGETSSWDTRQMFF.